The clone carrying this T cell receptor (beta chain) was counted at least ten times. cDNA was made from approximately 500 ng RNA using alpha and beta constant primers. Separate chain-specific third strand synthesis with multiplexing indices produced the alpha and beta libraries. A 5' RACE adapter with a random hexamer and the SP2 primer site was joined to cDNA. TCRdb reanalysed the 5' RACE reads using MiXCR and keeps one entry per CDR3 protein. Altogether some 20,000 distinct CDR3 sequences are present, about 9% being singletons, with the ten largest covering around 20%. Germline CDR1 is KGHDR and CDR2 is SFDVKD. This CDR3 region has 13 residues. Trimming left V 2 bases short and J 1 base short, with 4 bases between. The data originate from a study of HIV-infected patients and healthy controls. Follow-up blood was drawn about 14 weeks, roughly three months, after antiretroviral therapy began. No cell fractionation was done, so the repertoire covers all unsorted peripheral blood T cells.

The starting material was blood, obtained during antiretroviral therapy. The clonotype comes from an adult with HIV infection. The rearrangement links TRBV24-1 to TRBJ1-1; D is unclear. The DNA for the CDR3 is TGTGCCACCAGTGATTGGTGGAACACTGAAGCTTTCTTT. Its protein is CATSDWWNTEAFF.